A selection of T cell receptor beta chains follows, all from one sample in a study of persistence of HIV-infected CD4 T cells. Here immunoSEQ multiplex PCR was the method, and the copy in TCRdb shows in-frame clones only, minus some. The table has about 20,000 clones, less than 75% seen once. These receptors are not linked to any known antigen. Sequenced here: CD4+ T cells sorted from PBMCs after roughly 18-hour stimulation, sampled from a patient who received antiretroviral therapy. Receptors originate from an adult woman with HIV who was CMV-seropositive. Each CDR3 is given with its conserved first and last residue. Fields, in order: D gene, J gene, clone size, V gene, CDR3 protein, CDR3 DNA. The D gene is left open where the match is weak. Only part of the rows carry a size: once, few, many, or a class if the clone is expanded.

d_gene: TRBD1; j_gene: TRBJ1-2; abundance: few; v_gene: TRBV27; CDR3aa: CASSLKWDRGGGNYGYTF; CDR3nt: TGTGCCAGCAGTTTAAAGTGGGACAGGGGAGGAGGGAACTATGGCTACACCTTC
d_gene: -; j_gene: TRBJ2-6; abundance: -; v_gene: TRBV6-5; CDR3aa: CASSQQSGANVLTF; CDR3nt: TGTGCCAGCAGTCAACAATCTGGGGCCAACGTCCTGACTTTC
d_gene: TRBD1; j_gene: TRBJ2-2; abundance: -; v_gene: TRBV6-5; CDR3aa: CASPRQGATGELFF; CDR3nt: TGTGCCAGTCCTAGACAGGGGGCCACCGGGGAGCTGTTTTTT
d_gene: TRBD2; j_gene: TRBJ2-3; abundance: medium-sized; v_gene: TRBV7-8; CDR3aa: CASSLRTSGGADTQYF; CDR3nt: TGTGCCAGCAGCCTGAGGACTAGCGGGGGGGCAGATACGCAGTATTTT
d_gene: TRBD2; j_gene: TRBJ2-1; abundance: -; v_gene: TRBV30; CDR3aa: CAWAVPLSGGYNEQFF; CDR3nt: TGTGCCTGGGCTGTACCCTTGAGCGGGGGTTACAATGAGCAGTTCTTC
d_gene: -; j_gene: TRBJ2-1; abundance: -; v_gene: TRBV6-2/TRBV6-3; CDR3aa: CASSPVRGGREQFF; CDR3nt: TGTGCCAGCAGCCCAGTGAGGGGGGGCCGGGAGCAGTTCTTC
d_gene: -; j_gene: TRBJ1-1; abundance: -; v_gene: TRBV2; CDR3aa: CANTTVLGYTEAFF; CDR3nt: TGTGCCAATACGACGGTCCTCGGCTACACTGAAGCTTTCTTT
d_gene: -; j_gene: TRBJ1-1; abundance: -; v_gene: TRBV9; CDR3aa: CASSVAGQSNTEAFF; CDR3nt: TGTGCCAGCAGCGTTGCTGGTCAGTCGAACACTGAAGCTTTCTTT
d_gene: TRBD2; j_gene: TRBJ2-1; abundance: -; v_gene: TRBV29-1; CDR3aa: CSLEAASGGHEQFF; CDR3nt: TGCAGCCTCGAGGCGGCTAGCGGGGGCCATGAGCAGTTCTTC
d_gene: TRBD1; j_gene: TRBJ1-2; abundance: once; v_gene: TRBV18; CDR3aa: CASSPLDRAAHGYTF; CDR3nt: TGTGCCAGCTCACCACTGGACAGGGCGGCCCATGGCTACACCTTC
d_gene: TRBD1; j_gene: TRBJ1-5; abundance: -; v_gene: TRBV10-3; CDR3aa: CAISAQGGNQPQHF; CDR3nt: TGTGCCATCAGTGCACAGGGGGGCAATCAGCCCCAGCATTTT
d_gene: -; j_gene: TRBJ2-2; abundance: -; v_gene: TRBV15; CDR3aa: CASGEANTGELFF; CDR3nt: TGTGCCAGCGGGGAGGCGAACACCGGGGAGCTGTTTTTT
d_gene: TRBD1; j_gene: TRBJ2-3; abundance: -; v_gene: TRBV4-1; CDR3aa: CASSHLTGGSNTQYF; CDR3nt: TGCGCCAGCAGCCACCTGACAGGGGGCTCGAATACGCAGTATTTT
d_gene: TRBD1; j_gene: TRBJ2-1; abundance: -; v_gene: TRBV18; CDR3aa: CASSRQGSYNEQFF; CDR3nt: TGTGCCAGCTCACGACAGGGGTCCTACAATGAGCAGTTCTTC
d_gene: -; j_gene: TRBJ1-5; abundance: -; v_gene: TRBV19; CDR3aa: CASNPTGRGNQPQHF; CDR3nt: TGTGCCAGTAACCCAACGGGGAGGGGAAATCAGCCCCAGCATTTT
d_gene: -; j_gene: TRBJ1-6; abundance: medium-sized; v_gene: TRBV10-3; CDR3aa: CAMSGTIRSPLHF; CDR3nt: TGTGCCATGAGCGGGACAATCAGATCACCCCTCCACTTT
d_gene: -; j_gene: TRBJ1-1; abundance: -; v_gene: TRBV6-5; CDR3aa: CASRLEGNTEAFF; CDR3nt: TGTGCCAGCAGGCTAGAAGGGAACACTGAAGCTTTCTTT
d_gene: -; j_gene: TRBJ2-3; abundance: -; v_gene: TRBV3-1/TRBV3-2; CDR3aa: CASSQDLTDTQYF; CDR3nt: TGTGCCAGCAGCCAAGATCTCACAGATACGCAGTATTTT
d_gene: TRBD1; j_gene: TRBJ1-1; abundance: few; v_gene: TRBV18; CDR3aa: CASSTQGWARSEAFF; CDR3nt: TGTGCCAGCTCAACACAGGGGTGGGCGAGATCTGAAGCTTTCTTT
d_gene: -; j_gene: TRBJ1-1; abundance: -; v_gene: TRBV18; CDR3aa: CASSPPGLMNTEAFF; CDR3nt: TGTGCCAGCTCACCTCCAGGGCTTATGAACACTGAAGCTTTCTTT
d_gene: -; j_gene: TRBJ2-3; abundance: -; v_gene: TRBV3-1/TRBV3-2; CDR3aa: CASSQGLLADTQYF; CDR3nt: TGTGCCAGCAGCCAAGGTCTGCTTGCAGATACGCAGTATTTT
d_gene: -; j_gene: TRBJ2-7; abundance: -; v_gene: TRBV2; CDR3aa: CASRRTDGTYEQYF; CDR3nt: TGTGCCAGCAGGAGGACGGACGGAACCTACGAGCAGTACTTC
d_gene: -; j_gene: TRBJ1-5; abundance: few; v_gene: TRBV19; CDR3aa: CASSMGQGYQPQHF; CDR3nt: TGTGCCAGTAGTATGGGGCAGGGTTATCAGCCCCAGCATTTT
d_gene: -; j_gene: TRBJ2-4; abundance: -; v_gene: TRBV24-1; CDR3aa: CATSDLIPAGIQYF; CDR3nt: TGTGCCACCAGTGATTTGATCCCAGCAGGCATTCAGTACTTC
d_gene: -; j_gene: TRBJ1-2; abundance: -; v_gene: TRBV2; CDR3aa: CARKTGPRIATF; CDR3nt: TGTGCCAGGAAGACAGGTCCTCGGATTGCCACCTTC
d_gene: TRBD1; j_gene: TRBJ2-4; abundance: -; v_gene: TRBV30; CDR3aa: CAWSVVGTGGRGDIQYF; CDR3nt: TGTGCCTGGAGTGTAGTTGGGACAGGGGGCCGGGGAGACATTCAGTACTTC
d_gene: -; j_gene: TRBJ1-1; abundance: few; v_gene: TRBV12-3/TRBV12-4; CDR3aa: CASSYRGEAFF; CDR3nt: TGTGCCAGCAGTTATCGGGGTGAAGCTTTCTTT
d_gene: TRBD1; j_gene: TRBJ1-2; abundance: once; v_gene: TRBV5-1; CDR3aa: CASSPDRGHGYTF; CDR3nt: TGCGCCAGCAGCCCCGACAGGGGACATGGCTACACCTTC
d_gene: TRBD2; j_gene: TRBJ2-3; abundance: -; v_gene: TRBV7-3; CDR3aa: CASSLGLAGASDTQYF; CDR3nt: TGTGCCAGCAGCTTAGGTCTAGCGGGGGCTTCAGATACGCAGTATTTT
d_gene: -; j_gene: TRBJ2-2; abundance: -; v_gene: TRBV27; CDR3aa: CASSFRGVNTGELFF; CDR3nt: TGTGCCAGCAGTTTTAGGGGGGTGAACACCGGGGAGCTGTTTTTT
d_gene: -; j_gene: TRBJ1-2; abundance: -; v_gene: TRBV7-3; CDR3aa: CASSPLAGGGYTF; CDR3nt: TGTGCCAGCAGCCCCCTTGCGGGAGGTGGCTACACCTTC
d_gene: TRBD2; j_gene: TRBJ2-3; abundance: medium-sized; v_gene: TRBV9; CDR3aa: CASTRSPSGATDTQYF; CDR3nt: TGTGCCAGCACCCGTAGTCCGAGCGGGGCGACAGATACGCAGTATTTT
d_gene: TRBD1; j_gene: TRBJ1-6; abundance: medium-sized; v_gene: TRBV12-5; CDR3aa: CASGSGQGASPSYNSPLHF; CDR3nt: TGTGCTAGTGGTTCCGGACAGGGGGCATCCCCCTCCTATAATTCACCCCTCCACTTT
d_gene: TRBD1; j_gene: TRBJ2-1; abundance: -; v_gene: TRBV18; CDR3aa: CASSPPDRGPYNEQFF; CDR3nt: TGTGCCAGCTCACCACCGGACAGGGGCCCCTACAATGAGCAGTTCTTC
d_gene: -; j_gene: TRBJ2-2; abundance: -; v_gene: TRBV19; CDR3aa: CASSRVGRPGELFF; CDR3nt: TGTGCCAGTAGTAGGGTGGGAAGACCCGGGGAGCTGTTTTTT
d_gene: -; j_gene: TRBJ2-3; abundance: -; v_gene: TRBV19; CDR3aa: CASRSVAHTDTQYF; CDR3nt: TGTGCCAGTAGGTCGGTCGCTCACACAGATACGCAGTATTTT
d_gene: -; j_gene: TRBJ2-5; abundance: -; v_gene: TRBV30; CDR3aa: CAWRSRRQQETQYF; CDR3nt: TGTGCCTGGAGGTCACGGCGGCAACAAGAGACCCAGTACTTC
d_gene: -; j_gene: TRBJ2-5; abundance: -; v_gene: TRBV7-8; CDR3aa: CASSLSAGDQETQYF; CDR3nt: TGTGCCAGCAGCTTATCGGCAGGGGATCAAGAGACCCAGTACTTC
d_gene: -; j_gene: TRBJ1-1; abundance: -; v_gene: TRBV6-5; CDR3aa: CATATGRVNTEAFF; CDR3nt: TGTGCCACCGCTACCGGGCGGGTGAACACTGAAGCTTTCTTT
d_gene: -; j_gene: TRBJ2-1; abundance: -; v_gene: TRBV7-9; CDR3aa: CASSPGMGAYNEQFF; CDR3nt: TGTGCCAGCAGCCCCGGAATGGGAGCCTACAATGAGCAGTTCTTC
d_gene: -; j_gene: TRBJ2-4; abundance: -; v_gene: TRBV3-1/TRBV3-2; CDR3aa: CASSHNKGAKNIQYF; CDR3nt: TGTGCCAGCAGCCACAATAAGGGAGCCAAAAACATTCAGTACTTC
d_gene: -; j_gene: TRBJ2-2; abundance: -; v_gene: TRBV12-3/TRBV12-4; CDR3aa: CASSFVSTGELFF; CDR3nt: TGTGCCAGCAGTTTTGTCAGCACCGGGGAGCTGTTTTTT
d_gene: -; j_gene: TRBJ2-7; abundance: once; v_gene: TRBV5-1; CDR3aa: CASSLAEGGGRGYEQYF; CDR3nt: TGCGCCAGCAGCCTCGCCGAAGGGGGGGGCCGCGGCTACGAGCAGTACTTC
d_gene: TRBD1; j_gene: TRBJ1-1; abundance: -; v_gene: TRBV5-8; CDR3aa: CASSLTGTGGHEAFF; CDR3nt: TGTGCCAGCAGCTTAACCGGGACAGGGGGCCATGAAGCTTTCTTT
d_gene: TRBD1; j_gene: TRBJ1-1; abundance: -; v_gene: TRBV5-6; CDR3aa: CASSWLDRLNTEAFF; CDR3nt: TGTGCCAGCAGCTGGTTGGACAGGCTGAACACTGAAGCTTTCTTT
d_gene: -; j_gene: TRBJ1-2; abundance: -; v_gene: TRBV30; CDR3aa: CAWENLNYGYTF; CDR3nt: TGTGCCTGGGAAAATCTTAACTATGGCTACACCTTC
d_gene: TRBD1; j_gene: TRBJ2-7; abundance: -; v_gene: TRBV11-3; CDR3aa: CASSQRSGQGYEQYF; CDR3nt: TGTGCCAGCAGCCAACGTTCGGGACAGGGCTACGAGCAGTACTTC
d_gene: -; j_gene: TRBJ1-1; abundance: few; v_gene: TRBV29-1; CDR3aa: CSVPAVGNTEAFF; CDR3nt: TGCAGCGTCCCCGCCGTGGGCAACACTGAAGCTTTCTTT
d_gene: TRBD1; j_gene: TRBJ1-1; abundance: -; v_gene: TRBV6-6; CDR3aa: CASSRGWAEAFF; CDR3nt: TGTGCCAGCAGCAGGGGGTGGGCTGAAGCTTTCTTT
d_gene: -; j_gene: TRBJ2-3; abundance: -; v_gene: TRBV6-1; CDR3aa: CASSAPSGGVGTDTQYF; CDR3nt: TGTGCCAGCAGTGCCCCATCGGGGGGCGTGGGCACAGATACGCAGTATTTT
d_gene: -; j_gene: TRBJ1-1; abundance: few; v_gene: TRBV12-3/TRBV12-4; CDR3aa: CASSFRRDTEAFF; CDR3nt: TGTGCCAGCAGTTTTCGGCGGGACACTGAAGCTTTCTTT